This T cell receptor beta chain was found in a study of cytomegalovirus exposure and HLA in healthy donors. At the level of the study: Genotyping showed roughly 83% of roughly 400 donors falling in the Caucasian-associated ancestry cluster.

About this clone itself: The antigen is not known.

There were likely unrecorded immune exposures, though donors were nominally healthy when sampled. Vbeta (60) and Jbeta (13) primers were used in the PCR. The table came from immunoSEQ multiplex PCR; TCRdb's copy has only in-frame clones and leaves some out. This repertoire includes more than 90,000 clones. General observations from the study: Reportedly, TCR beta sequences accurately predicted HLA-A and HLA-B alleles in most subjects. The study put 150 to 200 TCR beta chains on its list as cytomegalovirus-associated.

This CDR3 spans 13 amino acids. Germline V gene lookup returns CDR1 ENHRY and CDR2 SYGVKD. J lost 7 bases, V lost 7 bases, and 7 bases had no gene match. V is TRBV10-3 and J is TRBJ2-1; 7 nucleotides align to TRBD1. The material sequenced was PBMCs. The sequence derives from a man aged 30 to 39 in good health and CMV-seronegative. CDR3 loop: CAITITGENEQFF. In DNA form, the CDR3 reads TGTGCCATCACCATTACAGGGGAGAATGAGCAGTTCTTC.